This paragraph reports one TCR beta chain. The data derive from a study of blood T cell repertoires in COVID-19. V lost 5 bases and J lost 3, with 8 bases in between. This CDR3 has 12 residues. From germline, CDR1 is SGHNT and CDR2 YENEEA. Generated by immunoSEQ multiplex PCR, the TCRdb table keeps only in-frame clones and is missing some. Of approximately 270,000 clones listed, just over 85% are singletons. The sequenced sample consisted of peripheral blood. The chain combines TRBV11-3 with TRBJ2-7, with a weak D call TRBD1 (6 bases). The source is a man older than 75 with acute or convalescent COVID-19. Written as DNA, the CDR3 is TGTGCCAGCAGCATACAGGGCTACGAGCAGTACTTC. Translation: CASSIQGYEQYF. Drawing the rest from reference TRBV11-3 and TRBJ2-7, the complete variable domain is EAGVVQSPRYKIIEKKQPVAFWCNPISGHNTLYWYLQNLGQGPELLIRYENEEAVDDSQLPKDRFSAERLKGVDSTLKIQPAELGDSAVYLCASSIQGYEQYFGPGTRLTVT.